These 8 T cell receptor beta chains were sequenced from one sample in a study of response to subunit inactivated influenza vaccine. TCRdb independently ran MiXCR on the RT-PCR reads; one entry per CDR3 protein. The repertoire has 500,000 to 550,000 distinct CDR3 sequences, under 30% of them found once; the top ten carry 2.8%. These data also featured in a second study, about T cells expressing NK-cell markers. This second study notes: Libraries used 5'RACE template switching adding universal primer site and UMIs.

The source material was CD4+ T cells sorted from PBMCs, sampled 12 days after vaccination. The receptors stem from a man aged 50-60 years who received an inactivated influenza vaccine.

This sequence joins TRBV5-5 and TRBJ2-3, with TRBD2 matching over 12 bases. After removal of 3 bases from V and 2 bases from J, the junction contained 7 bases not matched to a gene. Per germline, CDR1 SGHKS and CDR2 YYEKEE (reference sequence). The CDR3 extends over 17 amino acids. The CDR3 nucleotides are TGTGCCAGCAGCTCGAGGGGACTAGCGGGTGTCACAGATACGCAGTATTTT. Protein sequence: CASSSRGLAGVTDTQYF.

The chain combines TRBV5-1 with TRBJ1-4; D is unclear. V lost 4 bases and J 5 bases, leaving 12 bases between the germline ends. CDR1 is SGHRS, CDR2 YFSETQ, per germline. The length of the CDR3 is 14 residues. Written as DNA, the CDR3 is TGCGCCAGCAGCCGCGGGTCCAAGAATGAAAAACTGTTTTTT. This encodes CASSRGSKNEKLFF.

The chain joins TRBV25-1 to TRBJ2-1; the match to TRBD2 covers 14 bases. Germline values: CDR1 MGHDK, CDR2 SYGVNS. CDR3 length equals 17 residues. V shed 8 bases and J 7 bases; nucleotides not matched to a gene: 13. Here the CDR3 reads CASGEGLAGDWRNEQFF. The CDR3 DNA reads TGTGCCAGCGGGGAGGGACTAGCGGGAGATTGGCGGAATGAGCAGTTCTTC.

The table lists this clonotype with a few counts. The rearrangement links TRBV20-1 to TRBJ2-1; TRBD1 aligns across 8 bases. This CDR3 is 13 amino acids long. Per germline, CDR1 DFQATT and CDR2 SNEGSKA (reference sequence). The junction had 3 bases not matched to a gene; V was cut back by 3 bases and J by 5 bases. The CDR3 spells CSASEDRDNEQFF. The CDR3 nucleotides are TGCAGTGCTAGTGAGGACAGGGACAATGAGCAGTTCTTC.

This clonotype was observed a handful of times. The chain uses TRBV12-3 or TRBV12-4 and TRBJ2-1; 8 bases agree with TRBD2. Trimming cost V 5 bases and J 4 bases; bases outside gene matches: 4. The CDR3 is 14 residues long. This chain's CDR3 is CASSSGSNYNEQFF. In DNA, the CDR3 is TGTGCCAGCAGTAGCGGGAGCAATTACAATGAGCAGTTCTTC.

This clonotype was seen a few times. The chain employs TRBV20-1 and TRBJ1-1; the D gene is possibly TRBD1 (6 bases). Germline V gene sequence: CDR1 DFQATT, CDR2 SNEGSKA (reference sequence). The CDR3 covers 13 residues. Between the trimmed V and J ends, which lost 6 bases and 3 bases, there was a span of 14 bases. The CDR3, as DNA: TGCAGTGCATTTGGGGGGGCTTACACTGAAGCTTTCTTT. Translated, it gives CSAFGGAYTEAFF.

This clonotype was observed a few times. This chain uses TRBV25-1 with TRBJ2-2; tentatively, D is TRBD2 (6 bases). CDR3 size: 17 residues. Trimming removed 6 bases at V and 3 bases at J, with 20 bases between. Germline V gives CDR1 MGHDK, CDR2 SYGVNS. The DNA of the CDR3 is TGTGCCAGCAGCCCCCTACGGCCTAGCGCAGACACCGGGGAGCTGTTTTTT. The encoded protein is CASSPLRPSADTGELFF. The full variable domain, completed using reference TRBV25-1 and TRBJ2-2, is EADIYQTPRYLVIGTGKKITLECSQTMGHDKMYWYQQDPGMELHLIHYSYGVNSTEKGDLSSESTVSRIRTEHFPLTLESARPSHTSQYLCASSPLRPSADTGELFFGEGSRLTVL.

This clonotype was detected only a few times. J is TRBJ2-1 and V is TRBV6-1; 8 nucleotides match TRBD2. The germline gives CDR1 MNHNS, CDR2 SASEGT. There are 15 residues in the CDR3. The V and J ends lost 6 bases and 3 bases, in that order; junction bases with no gene match: 7. DNA of the CDR3: TGTGCCAGCAGGCCCGCCGGGACTAGCTACAATGAGCAGTTCTTC. Translated: CASRPAGTSYNEQFF.